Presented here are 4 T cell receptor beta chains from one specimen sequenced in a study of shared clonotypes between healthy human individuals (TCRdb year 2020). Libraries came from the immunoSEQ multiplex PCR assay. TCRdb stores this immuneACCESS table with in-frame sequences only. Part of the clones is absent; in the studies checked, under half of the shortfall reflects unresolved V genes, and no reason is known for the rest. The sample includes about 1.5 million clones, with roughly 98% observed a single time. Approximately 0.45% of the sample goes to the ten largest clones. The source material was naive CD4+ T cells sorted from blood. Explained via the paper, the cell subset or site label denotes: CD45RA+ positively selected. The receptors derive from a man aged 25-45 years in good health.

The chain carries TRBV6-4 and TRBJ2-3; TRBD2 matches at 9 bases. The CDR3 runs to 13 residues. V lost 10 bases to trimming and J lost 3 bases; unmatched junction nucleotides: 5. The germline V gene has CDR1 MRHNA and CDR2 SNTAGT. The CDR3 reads CATREGGTDTQYF. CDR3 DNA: TGTGCCACGCGGGAGGGAGGGACAGATACGCAGTATTTT.

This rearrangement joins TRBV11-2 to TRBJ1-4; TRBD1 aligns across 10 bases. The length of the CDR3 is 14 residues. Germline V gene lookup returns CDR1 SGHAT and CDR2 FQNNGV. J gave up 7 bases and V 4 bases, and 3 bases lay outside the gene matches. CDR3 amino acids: CASSSGQGFEKLFF. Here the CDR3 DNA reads TGTGCCAGCAGCTCGGGACAGGGGTTTGAAAAACTGTTTTTT.

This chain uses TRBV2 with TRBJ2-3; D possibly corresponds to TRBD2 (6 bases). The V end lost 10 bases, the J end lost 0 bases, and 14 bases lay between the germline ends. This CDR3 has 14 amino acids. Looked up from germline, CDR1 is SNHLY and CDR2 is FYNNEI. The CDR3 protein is CATGTLLSTDTQYF. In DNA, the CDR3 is TGTGCCACCGGGACTTTGCTGAGCACAGATACGCAGTATTTT.

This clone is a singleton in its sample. For the CDR3, the DNA is TGTGCCAGTAGTCGATCGACCGGGACAGGGTCCTACGAGCAGTACTTC. The encoded protein is CASSRSTGTGSYEQYF. This sequence joins TRBV19 and TRBJ2-7, with 9 bases that match TRBD1. Per the germline V gene, CDR1 is LNHDA and CDR2 is SQIVND (reference sequence). This CDR3 is built from 16 residues. The V segment lost 5 bases and the J segment 1 base; nucleotides outside the gene matches: 9.